A selection of T cell receptor beta chains follows, all from one sample in a study of T cell repertoires in cytomegalovirus infection. TCRdb analysed the reads with MiXCR anew, one entry per CDR3 protein. The sample holds about half a million distinct CDR3 sequences, about 42% seen once. What these receptors recognize is not known. The sample in question was cultured PBMCs, obtained from culture after CMV antigen stimulation. These receptors all come from a human donor in good health (CMV status not recorded). Some clones in this sample may be carry-over from other donors' samples. CDR3s leave out the opening cysteine and the closing phenylalanine or tryptophan. A row's size may be missing; if present it is once, few, many or a size class.

few,TRBJ2-7,TRBV7-8,ASSKGPTVVVDEQY
.,TRBJ2-1,TRBV7-9,ASSPELAGKARGNEQF
.,TRBJ2-1,TRBV12-3/TRBV12-4,ASQRYNEQF
.,TRBJ2-1,TRBV6-6,ASSYPPSRSSYNEQF
.,TRBJ1-5,TRBV20-1,SARDRGYTSNQPQH
few,TRBJ1-4,TRBV7-6,ASSSSASSEKLF
.,TRBJ2-3,TRBV9,ASSVYATDTQY
few,TRBJ2-1,TRBV6-5,ASSSPGTSGNNEQF
once,TRBJ2-5,TRBV20-1,SALRGLGQETQY
many,TRBJ2-1,TRBV7-2,ASRRGLAGDNEQF
many,TRBJ2-7,TRBV7-2,ASSFGGSIDEQY
.,TRBJ1-3,TRBV7-2,ASSLYGIAGNTIY
.,TRBJ1-4,TRBV12-3/TRBV12-4,ASSLLGLGSEKLF
.,TRBJ2-2,TRBV5-4,ASSPDRGRNTGELF